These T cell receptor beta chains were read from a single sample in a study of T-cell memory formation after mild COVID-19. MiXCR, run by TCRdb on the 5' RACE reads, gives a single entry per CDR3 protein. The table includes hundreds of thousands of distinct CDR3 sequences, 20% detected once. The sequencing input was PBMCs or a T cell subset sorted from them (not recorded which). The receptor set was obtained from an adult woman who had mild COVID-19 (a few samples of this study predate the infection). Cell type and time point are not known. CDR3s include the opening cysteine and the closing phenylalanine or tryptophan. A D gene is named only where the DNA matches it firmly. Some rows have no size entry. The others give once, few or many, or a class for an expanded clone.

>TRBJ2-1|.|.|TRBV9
TGTGCCAGCAGCGTAGGCGGGGCCGGGGGCAATGAGCAGTTCTTC
CASSVGGAGGNEQFF
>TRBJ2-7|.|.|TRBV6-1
TGTGCCAGCAGTGATGGTATGCCCTACGAGCAGTACTTC
CASSDGMPYEQYF
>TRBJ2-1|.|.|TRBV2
TGTGCCAGCAACGAGCGGGTCATATCGGAGCAGTTCTTC
CASNERVISEQFF
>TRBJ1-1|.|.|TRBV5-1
TGCGCCAGCAGCATACAGGGTGGCATCGACACTGAAGCTTTCTTT
CASSIQGGIDTEAFF
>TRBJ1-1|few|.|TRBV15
TGTGCCACCAGCAGAGGCTTGGGACAGAACACTGAAGCTTTCTTT
CATSRGLGQNTEAFF
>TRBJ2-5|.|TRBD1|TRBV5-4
TGTGCCAGCAGCAGGGACAGGTGGGAGGAGACCCAGTACTTC
CASSRDRWEETQYF
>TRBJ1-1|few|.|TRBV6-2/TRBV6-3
TGTGCCTCCCAGGGTGCCCAGGGCACTGAAGCTTTCTTT
CASQGAQGTEAFF
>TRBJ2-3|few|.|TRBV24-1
TGTGCCACCAGTGATTCCCCGGGAACGAGCACAGATACGCAGTATTTT
CATSDSPGTSTDTQYF
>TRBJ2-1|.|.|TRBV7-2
TGTGCCAGCAGCTTAGATTCGGGGACACCCTACAATGAGCAGTTCTTC
CASSLDSGTPYNEQFF
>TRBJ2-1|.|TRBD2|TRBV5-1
TGCGCCAGCAGCTCCGAACCCGGACTAGCCGAGCAGTTCTTC
CASSSEPGLAEQFF
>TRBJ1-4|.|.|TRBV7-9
TGTGCCAGCAGCTTAGACTTTGAAAAACTGTTTTTT
CASSLDFEKLFF
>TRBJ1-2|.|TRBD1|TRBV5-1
TGCGCCAGCAGCTTGGAACCAGGGGGGGAATATGGCTACACCTTC
CASSLEPGGEYGYTF
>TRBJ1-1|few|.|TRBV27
TGTGCCAGCAGTTTATCGAAGAGGGCAGGGGCTTTCTTT
CASSLSKRAGAFF
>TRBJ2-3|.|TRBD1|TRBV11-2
TGTGCCAGCAGCTTACAGGGGGATCGCCGAGATACGCAGTATTTT
CASSLQGDRRDTQYF
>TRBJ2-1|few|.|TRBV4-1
TGCGCCAGCAGCCAAGAGGGGGCCAACGAAGGGCAGTTCTTC
CASSQEGANEGQFF
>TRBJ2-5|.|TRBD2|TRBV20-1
TGCAGTGCGGTCCGCGGGACTACCCGGGAAGAGACCCAGTACTTC
CSAVRGTTREETQYF
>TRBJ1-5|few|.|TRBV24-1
TGTGCCACCAGTGGAGGGGTAGCCCAGCATTTT
CATSGGVAQHF
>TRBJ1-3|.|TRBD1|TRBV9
TGTGCCAGCAGCGTAGGACAGGGAGGCTCTGGAAACACCATATATTTT
CASSVGQGGSGNTIYF
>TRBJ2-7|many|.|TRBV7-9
TGTGCCAGCAGCTTAGGGAACGAGCAGTACTTC
CASSLGNEQYF
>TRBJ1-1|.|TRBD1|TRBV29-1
TGCAGCGTTGAACGGGACAGGGGGCGATTAGGAGCTTTCTTT
CSVERDRGRLGAFF
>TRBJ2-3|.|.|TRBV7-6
TGTGCCAGCAGCTTCGGCCGGGACACAGATACGCAGTATTTT
CASSFGRDTDTQYF
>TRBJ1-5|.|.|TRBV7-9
TGTGCCAGCAGCTCAGCGGAGACAATCGGACCCCAGCATTTT
CASSSAETIGPQHF
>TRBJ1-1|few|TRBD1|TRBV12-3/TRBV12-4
TGTGCCAGCTACTATTCCGGTTCTAGGGGGCGAGGAGCTTTCTTT
CASYYSGSRGRGAFF
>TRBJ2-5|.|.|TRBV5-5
TGTGCCAGCAGGGAATTTGCGGAGACCCAGTACTTC
CASREFAETQYF
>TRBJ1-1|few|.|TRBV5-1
TGCGCCAGCAGCTTGGAAGGTTGGTCCAACACTGAAGCTTTCTTT
CASSLEGWSNTEAFF
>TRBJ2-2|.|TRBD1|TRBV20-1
TGCAGTGCTAGAAGTCCGGGGACAGCGAACACCGGGGAGCTGTTTTTT
CSARSPGTANTGELFF
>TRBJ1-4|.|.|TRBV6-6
TGTGCCAGCACGGGGGGGATGGGAGAAAAACTGTTTTTT
CASTGGMGEKLFF
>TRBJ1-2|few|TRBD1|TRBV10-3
TGTGCCATCAGTCATGGACAGGGTTTGGAGTCGCGCTATGGCTACACCTTC
CAISHGQGLESRYGYTF
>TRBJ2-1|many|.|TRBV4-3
TGCGCCAGCAGCCACAGAGCGGGTGATGAGCAGTTCTTC
CASSHRAGDEQFF
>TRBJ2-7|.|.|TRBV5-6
TGTGCCAGCAGTCTGTGGGGGGTCGAGCAGTACTTC
CASSLWGVEQYF
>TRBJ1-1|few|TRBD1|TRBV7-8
TGTGCCAGCAGCTTAGCCGACAGGGGGCTAACTGAAGCTTTCTTT
CASSLADRGLTEAFF
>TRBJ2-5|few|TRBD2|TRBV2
TGTGCCAGCAGCCTGATTCCGGGACTACGTAAAGAGACCCAGTACTTC
CASSLIPGLRKETQYF
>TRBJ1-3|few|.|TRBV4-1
TGCGCCAGCAGCCAAGACCCGGGCCCGGATGGAAACACCATATATTTT
CASSQDPGPDGNTIYF
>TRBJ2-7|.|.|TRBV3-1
TGTGCCAGCAGCCAAGAGTGGGAGGCGTCCTACGAGCAGTACTTC
CASSQEWEASYEQYF
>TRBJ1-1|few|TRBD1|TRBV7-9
TGTGCCAGCAGCTGGTCACAGGGGGACACTGAAGCTTTCTTT
CASSWSQGDTEAFF
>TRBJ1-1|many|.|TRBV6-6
TGTGCCAGCAGTTCAGGGAGAGGGGTAGTAAACACTGAAGCTTTCTTT
CASSSGRGVVNTEAFF
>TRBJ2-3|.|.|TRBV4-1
TGCGCCAGCAGCCAAGACGAGGCCTATGGGTACACAGATACGCAGTATTTT
CASSQDEAYGYTDTQYF
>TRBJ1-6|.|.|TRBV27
TGTGCCAGCAGTACTTCTGGGTCACCCCTCCACTTT
CASSTSGSPLHF
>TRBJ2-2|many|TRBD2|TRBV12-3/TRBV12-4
TGTGCCAGCGGACTAGCGGCACACACCGGGGAGCTGTTTTTT
CASGLAAHTGELFF
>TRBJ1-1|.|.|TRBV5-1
TGCGCCAGCAGCCGGGACCTTGGGCCAACTTCTACTGAAGCTTTCTTT
CASSRDLGPTSTEAFF
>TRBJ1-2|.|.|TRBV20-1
TGCAGTGCTAGAGACCGGGTCGACTTACGGGGCTACACCTTC
CSARDRVDLRGYTF
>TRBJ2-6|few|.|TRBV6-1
TGTGCCAGCACTCGGGGGACTGGGCGCCCTGGGGCCAACGTCCTGACTTTC
CASTRGTGRPGANVLTF
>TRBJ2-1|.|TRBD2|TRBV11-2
TGTGCCAGCAGTTTCCCGACTAGCGGGAGGGAAAAAAACAATGAGCAGTTCTTC
CASSFPTSGREKNNEQFF
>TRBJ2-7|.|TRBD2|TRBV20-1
TGCAGTGCTGGAACTAGCGGGGCCCCCTACGAGCAGTACTTC
CSAGTSGAPYEQYF
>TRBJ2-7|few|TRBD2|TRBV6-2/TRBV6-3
TGTGCCAGCAGTGCCTTGGGACTAGCGGGAGAACACGAGCAGTACTTC
CASSALGLAGEHEQYF
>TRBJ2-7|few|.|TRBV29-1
TGCAGCGTTGAGGGCCCCTACGAGCAGTACTTC
CSVEGPYEQYF
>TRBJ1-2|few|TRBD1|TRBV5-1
TGCGCCAGCAGCTGGGGACAGGGGACCTATGGCTACACCTTC
CASSWGQGTYGYTF
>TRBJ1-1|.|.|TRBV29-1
TGCAGCGTTGTGACAGAGACTGAAGCTTTCTTT
CSVVTETEAFF